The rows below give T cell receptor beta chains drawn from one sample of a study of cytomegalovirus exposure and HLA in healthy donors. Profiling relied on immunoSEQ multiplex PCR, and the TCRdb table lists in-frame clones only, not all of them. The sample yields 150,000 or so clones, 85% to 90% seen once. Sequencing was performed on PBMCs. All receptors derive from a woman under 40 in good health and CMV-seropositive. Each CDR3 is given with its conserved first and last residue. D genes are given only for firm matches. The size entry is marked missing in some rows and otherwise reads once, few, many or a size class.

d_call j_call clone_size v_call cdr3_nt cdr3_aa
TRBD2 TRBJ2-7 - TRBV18 TGTGCCAGCTCACCTGGTCGTTCGGGAGGGGAAGAGCAGTACTTC CASSPGRSGGEEQYF
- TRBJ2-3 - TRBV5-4 TGTGCCAGCAGCTTGGACTCAGCGTCCACAGATACGCAGTATTTT CASSLDSASTDTQYF
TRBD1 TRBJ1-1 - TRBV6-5 TGTGCCAGCAGTTGGGGACAGGTCCACACTGAAGCTTTCTTT CASSWGQVHTEAFF
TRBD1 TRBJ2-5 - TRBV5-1 TGCGCCAGCAGCTTAACGACAGGGCGGGAGACCCAGTACTTC CASSLTTGRETQYF
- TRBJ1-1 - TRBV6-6 TGTGCCAGCAGTCCCGAAGGGGGCACTGAAGCTTTCTTT CASSPEGGTEAFF
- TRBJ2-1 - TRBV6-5 TGTGCCAGCAGTTACGGTAGCGTGCAGTTCTTC CASSYGSVQFF
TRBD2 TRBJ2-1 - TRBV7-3 TGTGCCAGCAGCGCGGCGGGACTAGTCAATGAGCAGTTCTTC CASSAAGLVNEQFF
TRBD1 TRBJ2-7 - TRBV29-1 TGCAGCGTGCGGACAGGGGGCTCCTACGAGCAGTACTTC CSVRTGGSYEQYF
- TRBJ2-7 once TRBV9 TGTGCCAGCAGCCCCGGGATCATGTACGAGCAGTACTTC CASSPGIMYEQYF
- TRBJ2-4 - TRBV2 TGTGCCAGCAGTGAAGACACTACTACCCCATTGCACTTC CASSEDTTTPLHF
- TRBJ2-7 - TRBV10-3 TGTGCCATCTCTACCTCCACAGGGAATAGCGAGCAGTACTTC CAISTSTGNSEQYF
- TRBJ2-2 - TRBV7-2 TGTGCCAGCAGCTTAGATGCAGGGTCCGGGGAGCTGTTTTTT CASSLDAGSGELFF
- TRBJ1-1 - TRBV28 TGTGCCAGCAGTTTACTAGACAGGAACACTGAAGCTTTCTTT CASSLLDRNTEAFF
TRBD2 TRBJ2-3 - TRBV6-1 TGTGCCAGCAGTGAGGGGACTAGCGGGGGTACGCAGTATTTT CASSEGTSGGTQYF
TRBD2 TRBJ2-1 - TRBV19 TGTGCCAGTAGTCCGGGACTAGGAGCGGGGCAGTTCTTC CASSPGLGAGQFF
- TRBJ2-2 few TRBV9 TGTGCCAGCAGCGTCCTCTCAGGGCCCGGGAACACCGGGGAGCTGTTTTTT CASSVLSGPGNTGELFF
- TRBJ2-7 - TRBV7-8 TGTGCCAGCAGCCAGAGGGACATAAGAGGCAACGAGCAGTACTTC CASSQRDIRGNEQYF
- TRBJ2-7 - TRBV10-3 TGTGCCGCCGGCGGGCAGTCCTACGAGCAGTACTTC CAAGGQSYEQYF
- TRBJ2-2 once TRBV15 TGTGCCACCAGCAGAGGAGGGTCCGGGGAGCTGTTTTTT CATSRGGSGELFF
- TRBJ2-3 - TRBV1 TGCACCAGCAGCCAAGTCAGACTAGCGGGGGGCCATAGCACAGATACGCAGTATTTT CTSSQVRLAGGHSTDTQYF
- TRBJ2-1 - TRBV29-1 TGCAGCGCGAGGAGGCACAGAGCCTACAATGAGCAGTTCTTC CSARRHRAYNEQFF
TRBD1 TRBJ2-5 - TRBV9 TGTGCCAGCAGCGCCTCCCCGGGTCAGGGGGCTCGGGAGACCCAGTACTTC CASSASPGQGARETQYF
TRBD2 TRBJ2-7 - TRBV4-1 TGCGCCAGCAGCCGAGAGTATACTAGCGGCTACGAGCAGTACTTC CASSREYTSGYEQYF
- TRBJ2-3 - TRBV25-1 TGTGCCAGCAGTTCGGCTAGACTAACCACAGATACGCAGTATTTT CASSSARLTTDTQYF
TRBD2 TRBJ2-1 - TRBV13 TGTGCCAGCACGGGAGGCTCCTACAATGAGCAGTTCTTC CASTGGSYNEQFF
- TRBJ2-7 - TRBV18 TGTGCCAGCTCACCCGATTTACAGACCTACGAGCAGTACTTC CASSPDLQTYEQYF
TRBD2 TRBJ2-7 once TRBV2 TGTGCCAGCAGGGCGGGGGGGCCCTACGAGCAGTACTTC CASRAGGPYEQYF
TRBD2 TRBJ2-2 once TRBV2 TGTGCCAGCAGTTCTAGCGGGAGGGCCGCCGGGGAGCTGTTTTTT CASSSSGRAAGELFF
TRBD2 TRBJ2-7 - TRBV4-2 TGTGCCAGCAGCCAAGGAGCGGGGACGACCTACGAGCAGTACTTC CASSQGAGTTYEQYF
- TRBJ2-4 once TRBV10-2 TGCGCCAGTGGGCGTGAGGCCAAAAACATTCAGTACTTC CASGREAKNIQYF